This entry concerns a single T cell receptor (beta chain). V dropped 3 bases and J dropped 7; count of bases not matched to a gene: 9. The CDR3 has 15 residues. The germline gives CDR1 MNHNY, CDR2 SVGAGI (reference sequence). This sample was included in a study of cytomegalovirus exposure and HLA in healthy donors. 60 Vbeta and 13 Jbeta primers were used in PCR. Sequencing used immunoSEQ multiplex PCR; TCRdb keeps in-frame clones, though not all of them. The sample lists around 150,000 clones; roughly four fifths were seen once. The origin of this receptor is a girl aged 2-10 years in good health and CMV-seropositive. The genes are TRBV6-6 and TRBJ2-7; 10 nucleotides agree with TRBD1. Sample: PBMCs. The CDR3 region has the DNA TGTGCCAGCAGTTATCTCCCCGACAGGGGGCTGGAGCAGTACTTC. Its protein is CASSYLPDRGLEQYF.